A selection of T cell receptor beta chains follows, all from one sample in a study of control samples from healthy donors and cancer patients. Some clones are missing from TCRdb's copy, which holds only in-frame ones; the method was immunoSEQ multiplex PCR. Of 95,000 to 100,000 clones in the sample, roughly four fifths were seen once. The sample consisted of blood. The receptors stem from a man aged 60 to 69 in good health. The CDR3 runs from the conserved cysteine through the conserved F or W. A D gene is named only where the DNA matches it firmly. Rows give clone size only sometimes, using once, few, many, or a class for an expanded clone.

clone_size: NA; v_call: TRBV9; d_call: NA; j_call: TRBJ1-1; cdr3_length: 14; cdr3_nt: TGTGCCAGCAGCGCTGTAGGGGGATCCACTGAAGCTTTCTTT; cdr3_aa: CASSAVGGSTEAFF
clone_size: NA; v_call: TRBV25-1; d_call: NA; j_call: TRBJ2-1; cdr3_length: 14; cdr3_nt: TGTGCCAGCAGTGAATGGGCAGGGAAAAATGAGCAGTTCTTC; cdr3_aa: CASSEWAGKNEQFF
clone_size: NA; v_call: TRBV5-1; d_call: NA; j_call: TRBJ2-7; cdr3_length: 11; cdr3_nt: TGCGCCAGCAGCTATTACGGCGAGCAGTACTTC; cdr3_aa: CASSYYGEQYF
clone_size: NA; v_call: TRBV6-4; d_call: TRBD1; j_call: TRBJ1-1; cdr3_length: 14; cdr3_nt: TGTGCCAGCAGTGACGGAGCAACAGGGGCTGAAGCTTTCTTT; cdr3_aa: CASSDGATGAEAFF
clone_size: NA; v_call: TRBV7-9; d_call: NA; j_call: TRBJ1-5; cdr3_length: 16; cdr3_nt: TGTGCCAGCAGCTACTGGGGGGCAATCGGTAATCAGCCCCAGCATTTT; cdr3_aa: CASSYWGAIGNQPQHF
clone_size: NA; v_call: TRBV19; d_call: NA; j_call: TRBJ1-5; cdr3_length: 14; cdr3_nt: TGTGCCAGTAGTAGGACAGCCCCCAATCAGCCCCAGCATTTT; cdr3_aa: CASSRTAPNQPQHF
clone_size: NA; v_call: TRBV27; d_call: TRBD1; j_call: TRBJ2-3; cdr3_length: 15; cdr3_nt: TGTGCCAGCAGTCCTGGGACAGGAGGGGCAGATACGCAGTATTTT; cdr3_aa: CASSPGTGGADTQYF
clone_size: NA; v_call: TRBV15; d_call: NA; j_call: TRBJ1-4; cdr3_length: 15; cdr3_nt: TGTGCCACCAGCAGAGTAAGGGCAGGGTTAGAAAAACTGTTTTTT; cdr3_aa: CATSRVRAGLEKLFF
clone_size: NA; v_call: TRBV19; d_call: TRBD1; j_call: TRBJ2-2; cdr3_length: 15; cdr3_nt: TGTGCCAGTAGCACCGGACAGGTCATCACCGGGGAGCTGTTTTTT; cdr3_aa: CASSTGQVITGELFF
clone_size: NA; v_call: TRBV4-1; d_call: NA; j_call: TRBJ2-2; cdr3_length: 16; cdr3_nt: TGCGCCAGCAGCCAGTTGGGGACGGACCGAACCGGGGAGCTGTTTTTT; cdr3_aa: CASSQLGTDRTGELFF
clone_size: NA; v_call: TRBV7-8; d_call: NA; j_call: TRBJ2-7; cdr3_length: 11; cdr3_nt: TGTGCCAGCAGCTCTTACCACGAGCAGTACTTC; cdr3_aa: CASSSYHEQYF
clone_size: NA; v_call: TRBV30; d_call: NA; j_call: TRBJ2-4; cdr3_length: 14; cdr3_nt: TGTGCCTGGAGAAAGGTCCCCAAACAAAACATTCAGTACTTC; cdr3_aa: CAWRKVPKQNIQYF
clone_size: NA; v_call: TRBV25-1; d_call: NA; j_call: TRBJ2-2; cdr3_length: 13; cdr3_nt: TGTGCCAGCAGTGGCCACTTACCCGGGGAGCTGTTTTTT; cdr3_aa: CASSGHLPGELFF
clone_size: NA; v_call: TRBV5-1; d_call: NA; j_call: TRBJ2-1; cdr3_length: 13; cdr3_nt: TGCGCCAGCAGCATGGTAGTGGAGGGTGAGCAGTTCTTC; cdr3_aa: CASSMVVEGEQFF
clone_size: NA; v_call: TRBV5-1; d_call: NA; j_call: TRBJ1-4; cdr3_length: 15; cdr3_nt: TGCGCCAGCACCATTACAGGGAGAACTAATGAAAAACTGTTTTTT; cdr3_aa: CASTITGRTNEKLFF
clone_size: NA; v_call: TRBV7-2; d_call: NA; j_call: TRBJ1-5; cdr3_length: 16; cdr3_nt: TGTGCCAGCAGCCTTTGGGGGGGCGCGCGGGATCAGCCCCAGCATTTT; cdr3_aa: CASSLWGGARDQPQHF
clone_size: NA; v_call: TRBV3-1/TRBV3-2; d_call: TRBD2; j_call: TRBJ2-1; cdr3_length: 14; cdr3_nt: TGTGCCAGCAGCCAACTAGCGGGATACAATGAGCAGTTCTTC; cdr3_aa: CASSQLAGYNEQFF
clone_size: NA; v_call: TRBV10-3; d_call: NA; j_call: TRBJ2-1; cdr3_length: 15; cdr3_nt: TGTGCCATCAGTGCGCCCTGGGGAGGCGGGAATGAGCAGTTCTTC; cdr3_aa: CAISAPWGGGNEQFF
clone_size: once; v_call: TRBV30; d_call: TRBD2; j_call: TRBJ2-3; cdr3_length: 13; cdr3_nt: TGTGCCTGGAGTGTAGCGGGGGGGCTGGCGCAGTATTTT; cdr3_aa: CAWSVAGGLAQYF
clone_size: NA; v_call: TRBV2; d_call: NA; j_call: TRBJ1-1; cdr3_length: 14; cdr3_nt: TGTGCCAGCAGTGAGGGACGGACAGCCACTGAAGCTTTCTTT; cdr3_aa: CASSEGRTATEAFF